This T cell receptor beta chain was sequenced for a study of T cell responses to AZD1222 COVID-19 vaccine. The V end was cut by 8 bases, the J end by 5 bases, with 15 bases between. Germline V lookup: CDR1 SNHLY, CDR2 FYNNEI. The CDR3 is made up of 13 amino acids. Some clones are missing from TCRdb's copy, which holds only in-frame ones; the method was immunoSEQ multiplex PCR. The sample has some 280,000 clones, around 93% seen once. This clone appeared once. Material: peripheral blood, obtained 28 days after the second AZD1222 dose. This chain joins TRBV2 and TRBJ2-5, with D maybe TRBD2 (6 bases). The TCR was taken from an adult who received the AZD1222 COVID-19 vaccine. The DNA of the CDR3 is TGTGCCAGCCGGGACTCCAAGAGCGAGACCCAGTACTTC. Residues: CASRDSKSETQYF.